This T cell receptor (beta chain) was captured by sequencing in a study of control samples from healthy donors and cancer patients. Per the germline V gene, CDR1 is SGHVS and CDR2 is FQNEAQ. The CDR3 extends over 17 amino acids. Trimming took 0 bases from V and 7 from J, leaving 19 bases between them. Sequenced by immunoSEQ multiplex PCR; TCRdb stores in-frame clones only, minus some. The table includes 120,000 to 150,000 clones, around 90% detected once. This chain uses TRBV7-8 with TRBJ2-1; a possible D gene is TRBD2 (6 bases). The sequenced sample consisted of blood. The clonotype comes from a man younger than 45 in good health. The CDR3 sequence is CASSLAGGSMNPNEQFF. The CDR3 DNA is TGTGCCAGCAGCTTAGCGGGAGGCTCAATGAACCCAAATGAGCAGTTCTTC.